Below are 18 T cell receptor beta chains sequenced from a single sample in a study of T cell changes during pregnancy in multiple sclerosis. Method: immunoSEQ multiplex PCR; TCRdb's copy keeps in-frame clones and lacks some. The table lists over 10,000 clones, 70% to 90% of them singletons, with about 7.7% in the top ten. The sequencing here drew on CD8+ T cells from peripheral blood mononuclear cells, taken in the second trimester of pregnancy. These receptor sequences come from a female donor in good health, enrolled as a control in a pregnancy study.

Written as DNA, the CDR3 is TGTGCCAGCAGTCGTCCCGGGATAGACCCTGAAAAACTGTTTTTT. Translated: CASSRPGIDPEKLFF. V usage is TRBV6-6 and J usage is TRBJ1-4; D is uncertain. There are 15 residues in the CDR3. Looked up from germline, CDR1 is MNHNY and CDR2 is SVGAGI (reference sequence). Deletions cut 5 bases from V and 7 bases from J, with 17 bases between.

This clone was counted once. The chain links TRBV6-5 to TRBJ2-1, with 8 bases fitting TRBD2. The V gene's germline CDR1 is MNHEY and CDR2 SVGAGI. The V segment lost 2 bases and the J segment 6 bases; nucleotides outside the gene matches: 6. The CDR3 is 15 residues long. DNA for the CDR3: TGTGCCAGCAGTTACGCCGGGACTAGGACCAATGAGCAGTTCTTC. Translated, it gives CASSYAGTRTNEQFF.

V gene TRBV15 combines with J gene TRBJ2-7; 9 bases are a match to TRBD2. CDR1 is LNHNV and CDR2 is YYDKDF in the germline V gene (reference sequence). CDR3 length equals 16 residues. The ends lost 0 bases at V and 6 bases at J; junction bases unmatched: 9. Here the CDR3 DNA reads TGTGCCACCAGCAGAGATGCCGCGGGAGGGCCGGGCGAGCAGTACTTC. Translation gives CATSRDAAGGPGEQYF.

The chain combines TRBV5-5 with TRBJ1-2; no clear D gene. Looked up from germline, CDR1 is SGHKS and CDR2 is YYEKEE (reference sequence). The CDR3 is 16 residues long. V was pared by 2 bases and J by 5 bases, with 19 bases between. The DNA of the CDR3 is TGTGCCAGCAGCTTTTCTTCACAGCCGCATAGGTATGGCTACACCTTC. Translation gives CASSFSSQPHRYGYTF.

The chain couples TRBV13 to TRBJ1-1, with D hard to call. V was clipped by 3 bases and J by 4 bases, with 3 bases between them. There are 11 residues in the CDR3. CDR1 is PRHDT and CDR2 is FYEKMQ in the germline V gene (reference sequence). The CDR3 bases are TGTGCCAGCAGCTTGAGCACTGAAGCTTTCTTT. It codes for CASSLSTEAFF. Drawing the rest from reference TRBV13 and TRBJ1-1, the complete variable domain is AAGVIQSPRHLIKEKRETATLKCYPIPRHDTVYWYQQGPGQDPQFLISFYEKMQSDKGSIPDRFSAQQFSDYHSELNMSSLELGDSALYFCASSLSTEAFFGQGTRLTVV.

The chain is built from TRBV28 and TRBJ2-7; 14 bases agree with TRBD2. Germline V CDR1 and CDR2: MDHEN, SYDVKM. The CDR3 has 17 residues. V shed 5 bases and J 1 base; nucleotides not matched to a gene: 7. In nucleotides, the CDR3 is TGTGCCAGCAGTCCGGGACTAGCGGGAGTTAGGTCCTACGAGCAGTACTTC. As protein: CASSPGLAGVRSYEQYF.

The chain carries TRBV7-3 and TRBJ2-3, with D tentatively TRBD2 (7 bases). The CDR3 length is 15 residues. Per germline, CDR1 SGHTA and CDR2 FQGTGA. Trimming pared 3 bases from V and 0 bases from J, leaving 10 bases between. The CDR3 DNA sequence: TGTGCCAGCAGCTTGGAGGGGGGGAGCACAGATACGCAGTATTTT. Protein: CASSLEGGSTDTQYF.

The chain employs TRBV2 and TRBJ1-6, with 7 bases that match TRBD1. CDR3 length: 15 amino acids. CDR1 is SNHLY, CDR2 FYNNEI, per germline. Trimming took 10 bases from V and 3 from J; bases not matched to a gene: 9. CDR3 sequence reads: CATKSGTDYNSPLHF. CDR3 coding DNA: TGTGCCACTAAATCCGGGACAGACTATAATTCACCCCTCCACTTT.

This chain connects TRBV6-1 to TRBJ2-7, with a possible D match to TRBD2 (5 bases). Per germline, CDR1 MNHNS and CDR2 SASEGT. Trimming took 1 base from V and 0 from J, leaving 10 bases between them. CDR3 length: 15 amino acids. CDR3 nucleotide sequence: TGTGCCAGCAGTGAAGAAGCGGCGTCCTCCTACGAGCAGTACTTC. Translating gives CASSEEAASSYEQYF.

The chain has TRBV29-1 and TRBJ2-5; the match to TRBD2 covers 7 bases. Near its end, the DNA agrees better with TRBJ2-7, so the J call may be wrong. The CDR3 length is 15 residues. Germline CDR1 and CDR2: SQVTM and ANQGSEA. In DNA, the CDR3 is TGCAGCGTTGAAGCCCGGGGGGTTAGTAGCTACGAGCAGTACTTC. The encoded protein is CSVEARGVSSYEQYF.

This clone appeared a few times. The rearrangement links TRBV7-9 to TRBJ2-3; unclear D gene. CDR3 length: 13 residues. The V end was cut by 0 bases, the J end by 6 bases, with 7 bases between. Germline V lookup: CDR1 SEHNR, CDR2 FQNEAQ (reference sequence). The CDR3 DNA follows: TGTGCCAGCAGCTTAGCGCCTCGGGATACGCAGTATTTT. This translates into CASSLAPRDTQYF.

This clone is medium-sized (0.01 to 0.1%) in the sample. The CDR3 sequence: CASSLGLAHYEQYF. CDR3 nucleotide sequence: TGCGCCAGCAGCCTGGGACTAGCGCACTACGAGCAGTACTTC. The chain uses TRBV5-1 and TRBJ2-7; 10 nucleotides match TRBD2. Germline CDR1 reads SGHRS; CDR2 reads YFSETQ. The CDR3 extends over 14 amino acids. J was trimmed by 3 bases and V by 4 bases; bases with no gene match: 4.

Only one count was recorded for this clone. V and J are TRBV9 and TRBJ2-1; 10 nucleotides align to TRBD1. This CDR3 is built from 16 residues. Germline V gives CDR1 SGDLS, CDR2 YYNGEE. J lost 4 bases, V lost 2 bases, and 6 bases had no gene match. The CDR3 nucleotides are TGTGCCAGCAGCGTCTCCCGACAGGGGGCTTACAATGAGCAGTTCTTC. Translation gives CASSVSRQGAYNEQFF.

The chain links TRBV11-2 to TRBJ1-2; no firm D call. Trimming took 3 bases from V and 6 from J, leaving 14 bases between them. CDR3 length: 14 amino acids. The germline V gene encodes CDR1 SGHAT and CDR2 FQNNGV. This CDR3 is CASSFSAGRHGYTF. The CDR3 DNA follows: TGTGCCAGCAGCTTCAGCGCGGGTCGTCATGGCTACACCTTC. Together with reference TRBV11-2 and TRBJ1-2, the CDR3 gives the full variable domain: EAGVAQSPRYKIIEKRQSVAFWCNPISGHATLYWYQQILGQGPKLLIQFQNNGVVDDSQLPKDRFSAERLKGVDSTLKIQPAKLEDSAVYLCASSFSAGRHGYTFGSGTRLTVV.

The gene calls are TRBV5-4 and TRBJ1-1, with D possibly being TRBD1 (5 bases). V lost 0 bases and J lost 4, with 16 bases in between. Germline values: CDR1 SGHNT, CDR2 YYREEE (reference sequence). This CDR3 comprises 16 residues. As DNA, the CDR3 is TGTGCCAGCAGCTTGGCCTTCGGGGGAGAGGGCACTGAAGCTTTCTTT. As protein: CASSLAFGGEGTEAFF.

The V and J genes are TRBV7-6 and TRBJ2-2, with D possibly matching TRBD1 (5 bases). Germline loops: CDR1 SGHVS, CDR2 FNYEAQ. V was clipped by 1 base and J by 6 bases, with 9 bases between them. The CDR3 is 14 amino acids. The CDR3 DNA reads as TGTGCCAGCAGCTTAGAGGCAGGGCCCGGGGAGCTGTTTTTT. This encodes CASSLEAGPGELFF.

The rearrangement joins TRBV2 to TRBJ2-1; no clear D gene. Germline V CDR1 and CDR2: SNHLY, FYNNEI. Trimming cost V 4 bases and J 2 bases, with 12 bases left between them. The CDR3 is made up of 15 amino acids. CDR3 amino acids: CASSGETLTYNEQFF. The CDR3, as DNA: TGTGCCAGCAGTGGAGAGACTCTAACCTACAATGAGCAGTTCTTC.

The V and J genes are TRBV5-6 and TRBJ2-1; 8 nucleotides match TRBD2. Trimming cost V 0 bases and J 8 bases; bases outside gene matches: 10. Germline V gene lookup returns CDR1 SGHDT and CDR2 YYEEEE. This CDR3 is built from 16 residues. CDR3 nucleotide sequence: TGTGCCAGCAGCTTGGTTCCGGGGGGGGGTTGGGATGAGCAGTTCTTC. Protein sequence: CASSLVPGGGWDEQFF.